These 26 T cell receptor beta chains came from one sample sequenced in a study of Ad26.COV2.S vaccination and SARS-CoV-2 variants. The treatment denotes: roughly 19 received Ad26.COV2.S at low or high dose, single or two shots; roughly five received placebo; per-sample allocation not given. Sample collection was performed on day 63 after the first vaccine or placebo injection. The method was immunoSEQ multiplex PCR; TCRdb's version includes in-frame clones alone and lacks a portion of them. The data hold roughly 350,000 clones, with around 89% observed a single time. Source: peripheral blood, taken in a trial of Ad26.COV2.S vaccine versus placebo. The receptors stem from a person aged 18-60 years who received the Ad26.COV2.S COVID-19 vaccine or a placebo.

The chain employs TRBV6-2 or TRBV6-3 and TRBJ2-2; no clear D gene. The germline gives CDR1 MNHEY, CDR2 SVGEGT. V was pared by 4 bases and J by 7 bases, with 4 bases between. The CDR3 totals 11 residues. The DNA of the CDR3 is TGTGCCAGCAGTTCGTTCGGGGAGCTGTTTTTT. It yields the protein CASSSFGELFF.

V gene TRBV7-9 combines with J gene TRBJ2-5, with TRBD1 matching 9 bases. Losses at the gene ends were 2 bases for V and 5 bases for J; bases not matched to a gene: 3. Germline values: CDR1 SEHNR, CDR2 FQNEAQ (reference sequence). This CDR3 has 14 residues. CDR3 protein: CASSLSTGGETQYF. CDR3 coding DNA: TGTGCCAGCAGCTTATCGACAGGGGGGGAGACCCAGTACTTC.

The chain couples TRBV24-1 to TRBJ2-7, with D perhaps assigned TRBD1 or TRBD2 (5 bases each). The CDR3 runs to 16 residues. Germline CDR1 and CDR2: KGHDR and SFDVKD. The ends were cut back, 8 bases at V and 4 bases at J, with 23 bases in the middle. The CDR3 DNA follows: TGTGCCACCACCCGAGGGTTGGACACCCCCTTTTACGAGCAGTACTTC. Translated: CATTRGLDTPFYEQYF.

The J gene is TRBJ2-2, the V gene TRBV2, with a tentative D call TRBD1 (5 bases). The CDR3 totals 14 residues. Per germline, CDR1 SNHLY and CDR2 FYNNEI. The ends were cut back, 10 bases at V and 5 bases at J, with 17 bases in the middle. The CDR3 nucleotides read TGTGCCACCATGGGGCTTGCCGCGACCGGGGAGCTGTTTTTT. Residues: CATMGLAATGELFF.

V usage is TRBV11-2 and J usage is TRBJ1-1; D is undetermined. The CDR3 loop spans 14 amino acids. V dropped 3 bases and J dropped 0 bases, with 8 bases sitting between them. CDR1 and CDR2 from the germline V gene are SGHAT and FQNNGV. CDR3 residues: CASSFAGVNTEAFF. CDR3 coding DNA: TGTGCCAGCAGCTTTGCAGGCGTGAACACTGAAGCTTTCTTT.

This chain uses TRBV23-1 with TRBJ2-7, with 13 bases aligning to TRBD2. TRBV23-1 is sorted into the ORF group, with uncertain function. The J segment lost 5 bases and the V segment lost 4 bases, leaving 2 bases of the junction unmatched. The CDR3 loop spans 14 amino acids. This chain's CDR3 is CASSRGLAGDEQYF. CDR3 bases: TGCGCCAGCAGTCGCGGACTAGCGGGAGACGAGCAGTACTTC.

V gene TRBV6-5 combines with J gene TRBJ1-1; maybe TRBD1 (5 bases). This CDR3 spans 13 amino acids. Germline CDR1 is MNHEY and CDR2 is SVGAGI. Trimming shortened V by 7 bases and J by 4 bases, and 13 bases separated the two germline ends. This CDR3 is CASNVYGGTEAFF. In nucleotides, the CDR3 is TGTGCCAGCAATGTGTATGGGGGCACTGAAGCTTTCTTT.

This clone was picked up one time. The CDR3 sequence is CASSPQGFSYEQYF. In DNA form, the CDR3 reads TGTGCCAGCAGTCCTCAGGGGTTTTCCTACGAGCAGTACTTC. This chain uses TRBV28 with TRBJ2-7, with TRBD1 as a possible D gene (6 bases). Germline-derived CDR1 and CDR2 are MDHEN and SYDVKM. The CDR3 runs 14 residues. Trimming took off 5 bases at V and 1 base at J, with 12 bases between the two ends.

The CDR3 loop reads CASSLYRDTSSTDTQYF. As DNA, the CDR3 is TGCGCCAGCAGCTTATACAGGGATACGAGTAGCACAGATACGCAGTATTTT. The J gene is TRBJ2-3, the V gene TRBV5-1; tentatively, D is TRBD1 (6 bases). The CDR3 has 17 residues. The V gene lost 2 bases and the J gene lost 0 bases, with 16 bases spanning the gap. Per the germline V gene, CDR1 is SGHRS and CDR2 is YFSETQ.

J is TRBJ1-1 and V is TRBV29-1; 9 bases line up with TRBD1. From germline, CDR1 is SQVTM and CDR2 ANQGSEA. After removal of 4 bases from V and 0 bases from J, the junction contained 3 bases not matched to a gene. CDR3 length equals 14 residues. This chain's CDR3 is CSVVRDRVNTEAFF. CDR3 DNA: TGCAGCGTTGTGAGGGACAGGGTGAACACTGAAGCTTTCTTT.

This sequence joins TRBV5-5 and TRBJ1-2; TRBD1 matches at 7 bases. The germline gives CDR1 SGHKS, CDR2 YYEKEE (reference sequence). After removal of 3 bases from V and 4 bases from J, the junction contained 6 bases not matched to a gene. The CDR3 has 14 residues. In DNA form, the CDR3 reads TGTGCCAGCAGCTCCTCAGGGGGAGGCTATGGCTACACCTTC. Translating gives CASSSSGGGYGYTF.

This clone was picked up one time. V and J are TRBV18 and TRBJ2-7; possibly TRBD1 for D (5 bases). V was clipped by 2 bases and J by 1 base, with 6 bases between them. Germline V gene sequence: CDR1 KGHSH, CDR2 LQKENI. This CDR3 contains 13 residues. CDR3 loop: CASSPRGSYEQYF. As DNA, the CDR3 is TGTGCCAGCTCACCAAGGGGTTCCTACGAGCAGTACTTC.

The CDR3 loop is CAWSRGRTQDRGGSNQPQHF. In nucleotides, the CDR3 is TGTGCCTGGAGTAGGGGACGGACCCAGGACAGGGGGGGAAGCAATCAGCCCCAGCATTTT. The rearrangement joins TRBV30 to TRBJ1-5, with 10 nucleotides matching TRBD1. The CDR3 has 20 amino acids. V shed 2 bases, J shed 1 base, and the junction held 17 bases outside the gene matches. From germline, CDR1 is GTSNPN and CDR2 SVGIG (reference sequence). Variable domain in full (rest from reference TRBV30 and TRBJ1-5): SQTIHQWPATLVQPVGSPLSLECTVEGTSNPNLYWYRQAAGRGLQLLFYSVGIGQISSEVPQNLSASRPQDRQFILSSKKLLLSDSGFYLCAWSRGRTQDRGGSNQPQHFGDGTRLSIL.

The genes are TRBV5-1 and TRBJ2-7; weak D call: TRBD2 (5 bases). Trimming took 1 base from V and 2 from J, leaving 7 bases between them. The CDR3 has 13 residues. CDR1 is SGHRS, CDR2 YFSETQ, per germline. The CDR3, as DNA: TGCGCCAGCAGCTTGAGCGGTACCTACGAGCAGTACTTC. Translating it yields CASSLSGTYEQYF.

V and J are TRBV4-2 and TRBJ2-7; D possibly corresponds to TRBD2 (6 bases). V was trimmed by 4 bases and J by 6 bases, leaving 19 bases between them. This CDR3 is 15 amino acids long. Germline V lookup: CDR1 LGHNA, CDR2 YNFKEQ. CDR3 nucleotide sequence: TGTGCCAGCAGCCCGCTCCAACTAGCCGGCTCCGAGCAGTACTTC. Translating gives CASSPLQLAGSEQYF.

CDR3 bases: TGTGCCAGCAGTTCCGTCCCGGGACAGGGTTACTATGGCTACACCTTC. Translating gives CASSSVPGQGYYGYTF. The gene calls are TRBV27 and TRBJ1-2; 9 nucleotides agree with TRBD1. The CDR3 has 16 amino acids. After removal of 4 bases from V and 3 bases from J, the junction contained 9 bases not matched to a gene. Germline V CDR1 and CDR2: MNHEY, SMNVEV (reference sequence).

The CDR3 is CASSLGTGGGEETQYF. The CDR3 bases are TGCGCCAGCAGCCTCGGGACAGGGGGCGGGGAAGAGACCCAGTACTTC. The chain uses TRBV4-3 and TRBJ2-5, with TRBD1 matching over 12 bases. J gave up 3 bases and V 4 bases, and 6 bases lay outside the gene matches. Germline CDR1 LGHNA, CDR2 YSLEER. The CDR3 covers 16 residues.

V is TRBV9 and J is TRBJ2-6; D gene ambiguous. CDR1 and CDR2 (germline): SGDLS, YYNGEE. Deletions cut 3 bases from V and 2 bases from J, with 9 bases between. CDR3 length: 15 residues. This CDR3 reads CASSGGGAGANVLTF. CDR3 DNA: TGTGCCAGCAGCGGAGGCGGAGCTGGGGCCAACGTCCTGACTTTC. The whole variable domain, filled in from reference TRBV9 and TRBJ2-6, reads DSGVTQTPKHLITATGQRVTLRCSPRSGDLSVYWYQQSLDQGLQFLIQYYNGEERAKGNILERFSAQQFPDLHSELNLSSLELGDSALYFCASSGGGAGANVLTFGAGSRLTVL.

The V and J genes are TRBV5-4 and TRBJ1-5; D is perhaps TRBD1 (6 bases). The V end lost 2 bases, the J end lost 6 bases, and 12 bases lay between the germline ends. The CDR3 is 14 residues long. Germline lookup yields CDR1 SGHNT and CDR2 YYREEE (reference sequence). The CDR3: CASSLGGAGQPQHF. CDR3 nucleotide sequence: TGTGCCAGCAGCTTAGGGGGGGCCGGTCAGCCCCAGCATTTT.

J is TRBJ1-1 and V is TRBV4-1; no clear D. Per germline, CDR1 MGHRA and CDR2 YSYEKL. The V end lost 4 bases, the J end lost 2 bases, and 11 bases lay between the germline ends. This CDR3 is built from 14 residues. The CDR3 is CASSPQVRNTEAFF. For the CDR3, the DNA is TGCGCCAGCAGCCCCCAGGTTCGTAACACTGAAGCTTTCTTT.

The rearrangement uses TRBV27 and TRBJ1-2; 8 bases line up with TRBD1. The CDR3 is made up of 15 amino acids. With V trimmed by 1 base and J by 1 base, 2 bases remained unmatched. CDR1 is MNHEY, CDR2 SMNVEV, per germline (reference sequence). CDR3 sequence reads: CASSLLTGDNYGYTF. The CDR3 coding sequence is TGTGCCAGCAGTTTATTGACAGGGGATAACTATGGCTACACCTTC.

The CDR3 reads CARSFPRRSGRPPISPYEQYF. The CDR3 DNA follows: TGTGCCAGAAGCTTCCCCCGACGGAGCGGGAGGCCACCCATATCCCCCTACGAGCAGTACTTC. V usage is TRBV7-5 and J usage is TRBJ2-7; whether TRBD2, the table's D call, matches the DNA was not checked. TRBV7-5 is shown as a pseudogene. The CDR3 consists of 21 residues.

In its sample, this clone was seen once. The chain recombines TRBV7-9 with TRBJ2-7, with 7 bases fitting TRBD1. Germline V lookup: CDR1 SEHNR, CDR2 FQNEAQ (reference sequence). V trimming: 6 bases; J trimming: 4 bases; junction bases outside the gene matches: 12. This CDR3 spans 15 amino acids. This CDR3 reads CASSSIRDSGYEQYF. The CDR3, as DNA: TGTGCCAGCAGTTCAATCCGGGACAGTGGGTACGAGCAGTACTTC.

The chain uses TRBV3-1 (or the pseudogene TRBV3-2) and TRBJ2-7, with TRBD2 matching over 10 bases. CDR3 length: 16 amino acids. CDR1 LGHDT and CDR2 YNNKEL come from the germline V gene (reference sequence). The V segment lost 1 base and the J segment 4 bases; nucleotides outside the gene matches: 7. DNA for the CDR3: TGTGCCAGCAGCCAAGGAGCTAGCGGGAGTCAGTACGAGCAGTACTTC. Translation: CASSQGASGSQYEQYF.

V gene TRBV15 combines with J gene TRBJ1-2, with TRBD1 as a possible D gene (6 bases). Germline CDR1 LNHNV, CDR2 YYDKDF (reference sequence). V gave up 5 bases and J gave up 4 bases, with 17 bases separating them. CDR3 length: 15 residues. Here the CDR3 reads CATSSPEGTSYGYTF. DNA for the CDR3: TGTGCCACCAGCTCACCTGAGGGGACAAGCTATGGCTACACCTTC.

This clone was observed a single time. The chain employs TRBV13 and TRBJ2-1; 13 bases map to TRBD2. Germline values: CDR1 PRHDT, CDR2 FYEKMQ (reference sequence). This CDR3 comprises 16 residues. V was clipped by 7 bases and J by 9 bases; unmatched bases: 12. In nucleotides, the CDR3 is TGTGCCAGCAAAGTGGGGGGACTAGCGGGACTTTTTGAGCAGTTCTTC. Residues: CASKVGGLAGLFEQFF.